This is a list of T cell receptor beta chains from one sample in a study of cytomegalovirus exposure and HLA in healthy donors. This table comes from immunoSEQ multiplex PCR, and its TCRdb copy is limited to in-frame clones, with some not included. This sample has under 140,000 clones, with less than 85% found just once. The specimen was PBMCs. These receptors all stem from a man aged 25-45 years in good health and CMV-seropositive. Both conserved end residues are part of each CDR3. A D gene is named only where the DNA matches it firmly. The size of a clone is reported for some rows only, either as once, few or many, or as a class for expanded clones.

V gene	D gene	clone size	J gene	CDR3 DNA	CDR3 protein
TRBV11-2	NA	NA	TRBJ1-2	TGTGCCAGCAGATCTCCCGGGGGAGCGGAGGGCTACACCTTC	CASRSPGGAEGYTF
TRBV5-1	NA	NA	TRBJ1-3	TGCGCCAGCAGTTCGGGAGTGGACACCATATATTTT	CASSSGVDTIYF
TRBV7-3	TRBD2	few	TRBJ2-3	TGTGCCAGCAGCCCGCGGACTAGCGGGGGCGCAGATACGCAGTATTTT	CASSPRTSGGADTQYF
TRBV29-1	NA	NA	TRBJ2-7	TGCAGCGTTATGACAGGTCTTGGAGTCTACGAGCAGTACTTC	CSVMTGLGVYEQYF
TRBV7-6	NA	NA	TRBJ1-6	TGTGCCAGCAGCTTAGGCGCAGCGGAGAATTCACCCCTCCACTTT	CASSLGAAENSPLHF
TRBV18	TRBD1	NA	TRBJ1-5	TGTGCCAGCTCACCGACAGGGATTAGCAATCAGCCCCAGCATTTT	CASSPTGISNQPQHF
TRBV4-2	NA	many	TRBJ1-1	TGTGCCAGCAGCCAAGATCTGGAGGGGCCCACTGAAGCTTTCTTT	CASSQDLEGPTEAFF
TRBV5-1	TRBD1	NA	TRBJ1-1	TGCGCCAGCAGCTTGGCCTCCGGGACAGGGGAGAACACTGAAGCTTTCTTT	CASSLASGTGENTEAFF
TRBV9	NA	NA	TRBJ1-5	TGTGCCAGCGGGCGGGATCAGCCCCAGCATTTT	CASGRDQPQHF
TRBV27	NA	NA	TRBJ2-7	TGTGCCAGCAGTTTATCGGGTTACAGGGGGGGATACGAGCAGTACTTC	CASSLSGYRGGYEQYF
TRBV6-1	NA	NA	TRBJ2-7	TGTGCCACTACAGGGCGCAGCTCCTACGAGCAGTACTTC	CATTGRSSYEQYF
TRBV27	NA	NA	TRBJ1-1	TGTGCCAGCAGTTTAAACAGGGCCACTGAAGCTTTCTTT	CASSLNRATEAFF
TRBV27	TRBD2	NA	TRBJ2-3	TGTGCCAGCAGTATCGGGACTAGCGGGGGGAGGGATACGCAGTATTTT	CASSIGTSGGRDTQYF
TRBV5-6	NA	NA	TRBJ2-1	TGTGCCAGCAGCTCGAGACGGAGTTTTCTTTCCTACAATGAGCAGTTCTTC	CASSSRRSFLSYNEQFF
TRBV7-2	NA	once	TRBJ1-5	TGTGCCAGCAGCTTTACTTCGGGGAGCAATCAGCCCCAGCATTTT	CASSFTSGSNQPQHF
TRBV9	NA	few	TRBJ1-1	TGTGCCAGCGCAGGCGGGCCGAACACTGAAGCTTTCTTT	CASAGGPNTEAFF
TRBV5-5	NA	NA	TRBJ2-7	TGTGCCAGCAGACCCGGACAGAATCCCTCCTACGAGCAGTACTTC	CASRPGQNPSYEQYF
TRBV19	NA	NA	TRBJ1-2	TGTGCCAGTAGTGTCAGCGGCGCTTTGGGCTACACCTTC	CASSVSGALGYTF
TRBV28	TRBD2	NA	TRBJ2-3	TGTGCCAGCACTTTAGCGGGGGGCCCAGATACGCAGTATTTT	CASTLAGGPDTQYF
TRBV28	TRBD1	NA	TRBJ1-2	TGTGCCAGCAGCCAAGGACAGGGGGCGGGTGGCTACACCTTC	CASSQGQGAGGYTF
TRBV7-2	TRBD1	few	TRBJ2-1	TGTGCCAGCAGCTTAGAGGGGACAGGCACCTACAATGAGCAGTTCTTC	CASSLEGTGTYNEQFF
TRBV9	NA	NA	TRBJ2-1	TGTGCCAGCAGCGTAGGAAGCGAGGGTGAGCAGTTCTTC	CASSVGSEGEQFF